These T cell receptor beta chains were read from a single sample in a study of blood T cell repertoires in COVID-19. Libraries were prepared by immunoSEQ multiplex PCR; TCRdb keeps only in-frame clonotypes and omits some of them. This table holds approximately 500,000 clones, 89% found once. The sequenced material came from peripheral blood. The origin of the receptors is a young man with COVID-19, enrolled during active disease. Both conserved end residues are part of each CDR3. A D gene is named only where the DNA matches it firmly. For some rows the clone size is stated as once, few or many, or as a class when expanded; others skip it.

CDR3: CASSLDGANTEAFF
DNA: TGTGCCAGCAGCTTAGACGGAGCCAACACTGAAGCTTTCTTT
J: TRBJ1-1
size: NA
D: NA
V: TRBV7-9

CDR3: CASKLYGGAPTDTQYF
DNA: TGTGCCAGTAAGCTTTACGGGGGGGCCCCCACAGATACGCAGTATTTT
J: TRBJ2-3
size: NA
D: TRBD2
V: TRBV19

CDR3: CASSQNRFANTGELFF
DNA: TGTGCCAGCAGCCAAAACAGGTTCGCGAACACCGGGGAGCTGTTTTTT
J: TRBJ2-2
size: NA
D: NA
V: TRBV3-1/TRBV3-2

CDR3: CSVRDRGSYGYTF
DNA: TGCAGCGTCCGGGACAGGGGCTCGTATGGCTACACCTTC
J: TRBJ1-2
size: NA
D: TRBD1
V: TRBV29-1

CDR3: CATSDRKTGPGANVLTF
DNA: TGTGCCACCAGTGACCGAAAGACAGGGCCTGGGGCCAACGTCCTGACTTTC
J: TRBJ2-6
size: NA
D: TRBD1
V: TRBV24-1

CDR3: CASSRKRTSRQTQYF
DNA: TGTGCCAGCAGCCGGAAGAGGACATCTAGGCAGACCCAGTACTTC
J: TRBJ2-5
size: NA
D: NA
V: TRBV14

CDR3: CASSLGGGSYTGELFF
DNA: TGTGCCAGCAGCTTGGGGGGCGGTTCCTACACCGGGGAGCTGTTTTTT
J: TRBJ2-2
size: NA
D: NA
V: TRBV5-4

CDR3: CASSQVPGFVWAFF
DNA: TGTGCCAGCAGCCAAGTCCCAGGGTTCGTGTGGGCTTTCTTT
J: TRBJ1-1
size: NA
D: NA
V: TRBV3-1/TRBV3-2

CDR3: CASSQGPGQQHYEQFF
DNA: TGTGCCAGCAGCCAGGGGCCGGGACAGCAGCACTATGAGCAGTTCTTC
J: TRBJ2-1
size: NA
D: TRBD1
V: TRBV4-2

CDR3: CASSSLETVGGYGYTF
DNA: TGTGCCAGTAGTAGCCTAGAGACAGTCGGGGGCTATGGCTACACCTTC
J: TRBJ1-2
size: NA
D: NA
V: TRBV19

CDR3: CASSYSSAGEQFF
DNA: TGTGCCAGCAGTTACTCGAGCGCGGGGGAGCAGTTCTTC
J: TRBJ2-1
size: NA
D: NA
V: TRBV6-5

CDR3: CASSLASGGSNEQFF
DNA: TGTGCCAGCAGCTTAGCTAGCGGGGGATCAAATGAGCAGTTCTTC
J: TRBJ2-1
size: NA
D: TRBD2
V: TRBV11-2

CDR3: CASSSPTSGDYEQYF
DNA: TGTGCCAGCAGCTCCCCCACTAGCGGGGACTACGAGCAGTACTTC
J: TRBJ2-7
size: few
D: TRBD2
V: TRBV5-5

CDR3: CASSEFVFNEQFF
DNA: TGCGCCAGCAGTGAGTTCGTATTCAATGAGCAGTTCTTC
J: TRBJ2-1
size: NA
D: NA
V: TRBV10-1

CDR3: CASGVYTGIGNTIYF
DNA: TGTGCCAGCGGGGTCTACACAGGGATAGGAAACACCATATATTTT
J: TRBJ1-3
size: NA
D: NA
V: TRBV6-5

CDR3: CATSERGGPFYEQYF
DNA: TGTGCCACCAGTGAAAGAGGGGGACCTTTTTACGAGCAGTACTTC
J: TRBJ2-7
size: NA
D: NA
V: TRBV24-1

CDR3: CASSYGTKNNSPLHF
DNA: TGTGCCAGCAGTTACGGGACAAAAAATAATTCACCCCTCCACTTT
J: TRBJ1-6
size: NA
D: NA
V: TRBV6-2/TRBV6-3

CDR3: CASSPGTWKSYEQYF
DNA: TGTGCCAGCAGCCCCGGGACTTGGAAGTCCTACGAGCAGTACTTC
J: TRBJ2-7
size: once
D: NA
V: TRBV11-2

CDR3: CASSDDGLAVQETQYF
DNA: TGTGCCAGCAGTGACGACGGACTAGCGGTTCAAGAGACCCAGTACTTC
J: TRBJ2-5
size: NA
D: TRBD2
V: TRBV6-4

CDR3: CATSERSGGNTGELFF
DNA: TGTGCCACCAGTGAAAGAAGCGGGGGGAACACCGGGGAGCTGTTTTTT
J: TRBJ2-2
size: NA
D: TRBD2
V: TRBV24-1

CDR3: CASSLSEFGNTIYF
DNA: TGCGCCAGCAGCTTGTCGGAGTTCGGAAACACCATATATTTT
J: TRBJ1-3
size: once
D: NA
V: TRBV5-1

CDR3: CASRGGNPGSYNEQFF
DNA: TGTGCCAGTAGGGGAGGTAACCCGGGCTCCTACAATGAGCAGTTCTTC
J: TRBJ2-1
size: NA
D: NA
V: TRBV19

CDR3: CASSNHRGGYTF
DNA: TGTGCCAGCAGTAACCACAGGGGGGGCTACACCTTC
J: TRBJ1-2
size: NA
D: TRBD1
V: TRBV12-3/TRBV12-4